Listed below are T cell receptor beta chains from one sample, sequenced in a study of CD8 T cells in cerebrospinal fluid in Alzheimer's disease. TCRdb reprocessed the 10x single-cell sequencing reads, keeping one entry per CDR3 protein, no DNA. The table for this sample gives over a thousand distinct CDR3 sequences. Sequencing was done on a sample of cerebrospinal fluid. The receptors stem from a human donor in good health. Both conserved end residues are part of each CDR3. The size entry gives how often the clone was seen (once, few, many) or a class if it is expanded.

J gene,clone size,V gene,CDR3 protein
TRBJ2-5,medium-sized,TRBV5-6,CASSWGQETQYF
TRBJ2-5,medium-sized,TRBV2,CASSERAGKETQYF
TRBJ2-7,medium-sized,TRBV28,CASATSGSIPTYEQYF
TRBJ2-3,medium-sized,TRBV5-1,CASSSTGYDTDTQYF
TRBJ1-2,large,TRBV5-1,CASSTGQENYGYTF
TRBJ2-7,medium-sized,TRBV5-1,CASSLGLQGNEQYF
TRBJ1-5,medium-sized,TRBV6-4,CAPARAPPSTVAQHF
TRBJ2-1,medium-sized,TRBV11-3,CASSRGPRDEQFF
TRBJ2-2,medium-sized,TRBV19,CASSMKGNTGELFF
TRBJ1-2,medium-sized,TRBV4-3,CASSRGGENYGYTF
TRBJ1-1,medium-sized,TRBV18,CASSPDSLNTEAFF
TRBJ2-3,medium-sized,TRBV30,CAWKVWGPSTDTQYF
TRBJ2-1,medium-sized,TRBV6-1,CASSVTSGSYNEQFF
TRBJ1-1,large,TRBV4-3,CASSQESQGAFQTEAFF
TRBJ2-5,medium-sized,TRBV5-6,CASSSRGTRGRIVQETQYF
TRBJ2-7,medium-sized,TRBV7-6,CASSLAQSGEQYF
TRBJ2-1,medium-sized,TRBV5-5,CASSLTAGSSYNEQFF
TRBJ1-5,medium-sized,TRBV2,CASSQGGQPQHF
TRBJ1-5,medium-sized,TRBV12-3/TRBV12-4,CASSFLRDQPQHF
TRBJ1-1,medium-sized,TRBV2,CASREGQLYSEAFF
TRBJ2-5,medium-sized,TRBV5-4,CASSPGTAQETQYF
TRBJ2-3,large,TRBV6-6,CASSNRKPTDTQYF
TRBJ1-6,medium-sized,TRBV20-1,CSAPDRGARSPLHF
TRBJ1-2,large,TRBV27,CASSPGDRVYGYTF